This T cell receptor (beta chain) was sequenced for a study of early T cells in non-severe SARS-CoV-2 infection. At the level of the study: Sequencing was performed on bulk RNA from unsorted whole blood, leaving chains unpaired.

Study conclusions and caveats: VDJdb matching, biased toward anti-spike CD8 responses, missed private and CD4 specificities.

With 4 bases removed from V and 4 bases from J, the gap between germline ends came to 18 bases. CDR1 and CDR2 from the germline V gene are MGHRA and YSYEKL. The CDR3 length is 16 residues. To note about this clonotype: The antigen remains unidentified.

Individual cDNA molecules received unique molecular identifiers during library preparation. MiXCR, run by TCRdb on the 5' RACE reads, gives a single entry per CDR3 protein. The sample consists of about 90,000 distinct CDR3 sequences, 9.5% to 15% of them appearing once. The chain joins TRBV4-1 to TRBJ2-3; D is possibly TRBD2 (5 bases). This sequence originates from an adult who was a healthcare worker with PCR-confirmed SARS-CoV-2 infection or an uninfected control (not recorded which). The sequencing used whole blood, collected at baseline. CDR3 region: CASSPPPGLGADTQYF. For the CDR3, the DNA is TGCGCCAGCAGCCCCCCTCCGGGCCTCGGGGCAGATACGCAGTATTTT.